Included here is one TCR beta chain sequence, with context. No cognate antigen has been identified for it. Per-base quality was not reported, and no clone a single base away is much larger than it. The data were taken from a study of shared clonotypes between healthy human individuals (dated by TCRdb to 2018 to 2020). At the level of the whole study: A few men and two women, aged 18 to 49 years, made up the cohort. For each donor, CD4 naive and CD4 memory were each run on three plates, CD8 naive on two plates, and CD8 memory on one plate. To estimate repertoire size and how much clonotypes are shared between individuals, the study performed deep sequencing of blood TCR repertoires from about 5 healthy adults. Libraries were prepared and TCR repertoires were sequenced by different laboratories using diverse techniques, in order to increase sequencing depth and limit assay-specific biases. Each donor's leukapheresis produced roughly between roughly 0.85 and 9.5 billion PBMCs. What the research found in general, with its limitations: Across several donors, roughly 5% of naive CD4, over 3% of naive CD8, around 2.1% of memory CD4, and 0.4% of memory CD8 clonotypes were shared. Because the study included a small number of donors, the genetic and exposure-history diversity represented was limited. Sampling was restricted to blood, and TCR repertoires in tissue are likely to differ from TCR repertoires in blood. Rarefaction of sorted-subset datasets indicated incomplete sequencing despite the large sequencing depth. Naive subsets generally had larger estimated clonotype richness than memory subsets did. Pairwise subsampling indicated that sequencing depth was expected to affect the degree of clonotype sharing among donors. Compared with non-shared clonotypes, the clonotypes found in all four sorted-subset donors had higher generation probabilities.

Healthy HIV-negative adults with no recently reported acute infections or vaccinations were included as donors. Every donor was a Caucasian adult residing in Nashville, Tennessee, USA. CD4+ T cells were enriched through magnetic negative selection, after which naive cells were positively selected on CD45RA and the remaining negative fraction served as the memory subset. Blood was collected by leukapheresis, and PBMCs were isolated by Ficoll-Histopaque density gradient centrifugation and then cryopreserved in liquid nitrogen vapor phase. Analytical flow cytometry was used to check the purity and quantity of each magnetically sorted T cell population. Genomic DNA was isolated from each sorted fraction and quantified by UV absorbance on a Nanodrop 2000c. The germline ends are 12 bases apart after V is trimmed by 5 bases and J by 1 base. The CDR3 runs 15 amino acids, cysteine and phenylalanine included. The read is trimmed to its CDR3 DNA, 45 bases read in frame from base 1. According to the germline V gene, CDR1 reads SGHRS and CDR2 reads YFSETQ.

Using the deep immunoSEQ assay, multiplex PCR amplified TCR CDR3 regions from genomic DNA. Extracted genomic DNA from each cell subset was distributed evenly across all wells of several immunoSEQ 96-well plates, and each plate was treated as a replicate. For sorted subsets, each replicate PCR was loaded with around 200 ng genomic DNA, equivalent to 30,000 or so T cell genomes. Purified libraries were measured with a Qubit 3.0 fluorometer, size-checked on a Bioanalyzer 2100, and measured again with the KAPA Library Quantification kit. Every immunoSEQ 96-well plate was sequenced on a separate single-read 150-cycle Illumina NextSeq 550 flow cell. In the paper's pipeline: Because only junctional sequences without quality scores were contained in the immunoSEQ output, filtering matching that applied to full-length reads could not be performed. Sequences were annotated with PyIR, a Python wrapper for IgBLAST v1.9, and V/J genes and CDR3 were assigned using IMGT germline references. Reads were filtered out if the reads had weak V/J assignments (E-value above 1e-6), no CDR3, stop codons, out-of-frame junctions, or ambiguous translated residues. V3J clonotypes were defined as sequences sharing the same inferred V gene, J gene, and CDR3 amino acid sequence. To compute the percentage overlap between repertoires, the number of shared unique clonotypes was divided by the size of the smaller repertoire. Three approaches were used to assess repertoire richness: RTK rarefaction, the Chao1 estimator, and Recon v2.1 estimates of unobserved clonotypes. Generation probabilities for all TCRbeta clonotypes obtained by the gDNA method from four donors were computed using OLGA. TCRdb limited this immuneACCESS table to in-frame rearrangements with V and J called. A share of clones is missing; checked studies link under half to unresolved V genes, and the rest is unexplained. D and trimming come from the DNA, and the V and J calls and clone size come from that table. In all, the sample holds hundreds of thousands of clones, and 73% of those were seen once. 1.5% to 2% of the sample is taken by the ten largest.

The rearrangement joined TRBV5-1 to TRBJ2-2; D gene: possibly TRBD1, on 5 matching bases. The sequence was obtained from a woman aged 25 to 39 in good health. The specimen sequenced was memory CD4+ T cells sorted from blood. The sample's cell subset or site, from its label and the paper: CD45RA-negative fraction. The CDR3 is CASRQVLGNTGELFF. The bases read TGCGCCAGCAGACAGGTCCTCGGGAACACCGGGGAGCTGTTTTTT. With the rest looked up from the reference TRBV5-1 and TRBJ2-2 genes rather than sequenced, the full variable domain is KAGVTQTPRYLIKTRGQQVTLSCSPISGHRSVSWYQQTPGQGLQFLFEYFSETQRNKGNFPGRFSGRQFSNSRSEMNVSTLELGDSALYLCASRQVLGNTGELFFGEGSRLTVL.